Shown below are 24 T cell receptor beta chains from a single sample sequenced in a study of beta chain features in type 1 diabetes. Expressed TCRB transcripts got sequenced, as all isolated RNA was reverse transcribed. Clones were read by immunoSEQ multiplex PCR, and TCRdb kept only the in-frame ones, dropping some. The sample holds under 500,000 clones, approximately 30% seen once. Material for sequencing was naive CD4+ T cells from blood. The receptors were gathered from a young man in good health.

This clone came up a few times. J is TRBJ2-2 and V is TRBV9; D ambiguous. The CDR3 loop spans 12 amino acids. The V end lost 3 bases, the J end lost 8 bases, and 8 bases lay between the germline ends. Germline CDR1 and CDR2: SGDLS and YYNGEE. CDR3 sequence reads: CASSAPGGELFF. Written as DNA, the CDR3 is TGTGCCAGCAGCGCACCAGGAGGGGAGCTGTTTTTT.

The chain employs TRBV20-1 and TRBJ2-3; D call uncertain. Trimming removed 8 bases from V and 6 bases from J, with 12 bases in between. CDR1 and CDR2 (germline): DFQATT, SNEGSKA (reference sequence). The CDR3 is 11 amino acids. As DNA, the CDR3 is TGCAGTCTACCCGTCGGGGATACGCAGTATTTT. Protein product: CSLPVGDTQYF.

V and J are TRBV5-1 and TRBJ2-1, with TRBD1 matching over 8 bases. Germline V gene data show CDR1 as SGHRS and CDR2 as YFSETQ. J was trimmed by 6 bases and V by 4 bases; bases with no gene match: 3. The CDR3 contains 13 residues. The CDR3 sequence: CASSGQGRNEQFF. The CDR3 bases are TGCGCCAGCAGCGGACAGGGACGCAATGAGCAGTTCTTC.

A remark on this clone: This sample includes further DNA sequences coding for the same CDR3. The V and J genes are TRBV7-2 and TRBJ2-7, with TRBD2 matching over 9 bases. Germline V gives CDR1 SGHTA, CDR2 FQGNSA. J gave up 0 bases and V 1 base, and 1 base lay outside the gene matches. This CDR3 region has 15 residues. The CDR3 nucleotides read TGTGCCAGCAGCTTAGTTAGCGGGAGCTCCTACGAGCAGTACTTC. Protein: CASSLVSGSSYEQYF.

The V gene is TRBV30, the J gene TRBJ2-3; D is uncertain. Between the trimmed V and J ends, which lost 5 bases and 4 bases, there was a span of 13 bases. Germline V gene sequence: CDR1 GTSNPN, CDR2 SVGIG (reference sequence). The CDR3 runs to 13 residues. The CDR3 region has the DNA TGTGCCTGGGGAGCGTATCCCGCAGATACGCAGTATTTT. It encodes CAWGAYPADTQYF.

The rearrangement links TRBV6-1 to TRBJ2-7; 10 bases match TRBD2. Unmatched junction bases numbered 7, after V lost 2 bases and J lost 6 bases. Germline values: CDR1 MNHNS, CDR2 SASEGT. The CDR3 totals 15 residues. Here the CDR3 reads CASSERLAGDSEQYF. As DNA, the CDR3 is TGTGCCAGCAGTGAAAGGCTAGCGGGAGACTCCGAGCAGTACTTC.

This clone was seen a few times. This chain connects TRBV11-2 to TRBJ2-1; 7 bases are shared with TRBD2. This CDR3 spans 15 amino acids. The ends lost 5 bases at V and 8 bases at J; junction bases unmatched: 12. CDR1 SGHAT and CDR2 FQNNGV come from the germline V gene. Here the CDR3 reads CASSPVKGGPHEQFF. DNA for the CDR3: TGTGCCAGCAGCCCGGTTAAGGGAGGGCCCCATGAGCAGTTCTTC.

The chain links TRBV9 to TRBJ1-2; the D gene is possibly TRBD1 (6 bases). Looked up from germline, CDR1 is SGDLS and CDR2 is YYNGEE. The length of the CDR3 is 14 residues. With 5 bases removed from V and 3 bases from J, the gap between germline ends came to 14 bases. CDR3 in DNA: TGTGCCAGCAGGCAGGGGTTGGTGGACTATGGCTACACCTTC. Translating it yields CASRQGLVDYGYTF.

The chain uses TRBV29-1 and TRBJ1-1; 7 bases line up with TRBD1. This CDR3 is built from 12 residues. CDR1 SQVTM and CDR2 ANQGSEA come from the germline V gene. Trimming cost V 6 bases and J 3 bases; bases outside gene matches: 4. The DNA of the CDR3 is TGCAGCGTCGTGGGACAGCACACTGAAGCTTTCTTT. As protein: CSVVGQHTEAFF. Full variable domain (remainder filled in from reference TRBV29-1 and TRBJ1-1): SAVISQKPSRDICQRGTSLTIQCQVDSQVTMMFWYRQQPGQSLTLIATANQGSEATYESGFVIDKFPISRPNLTFSTLTVSNMSPEDSSIYLCSVVGQHTEAFFGQGTRLTVV.

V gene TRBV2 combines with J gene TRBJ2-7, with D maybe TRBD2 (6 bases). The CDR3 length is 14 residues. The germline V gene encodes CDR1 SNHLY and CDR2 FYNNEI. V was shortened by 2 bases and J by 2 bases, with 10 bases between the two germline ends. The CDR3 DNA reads TGTGCCAGCAGTGAACAGGGAGGAGCCTACGAGCAGTACTTC. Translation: CASSEQGGAYEQYF.

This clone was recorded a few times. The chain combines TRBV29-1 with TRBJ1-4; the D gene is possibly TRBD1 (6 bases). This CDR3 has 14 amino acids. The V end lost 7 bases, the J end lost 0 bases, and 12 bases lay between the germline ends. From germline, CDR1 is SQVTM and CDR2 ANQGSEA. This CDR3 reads CSGSKGATNEKLFF. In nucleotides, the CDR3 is TGCAGCGGGAGTAAGGGGGCAACTAATGAAAAACTGTTTTTT.

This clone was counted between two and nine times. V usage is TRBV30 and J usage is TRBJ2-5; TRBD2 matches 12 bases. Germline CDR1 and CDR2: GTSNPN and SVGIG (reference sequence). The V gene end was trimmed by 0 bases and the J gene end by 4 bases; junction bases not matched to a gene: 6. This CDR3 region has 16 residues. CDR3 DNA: TGTGCCTGGAGTGTACCGCTAGCGGGAGGGAGAGAGACCCAGTACTTC. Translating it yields CAWSVPLAGGRETQYF.

CDR3 in DNA: TGTGCCGCGAAACCGGGACAGAGAAACACCGGGGAGCTGTTTTTT. Protein product: CAAKPGQRNTGELFF. The chain carries TRBV6-5 and TRBJ2-2; 7 bases are a match to TRBD1. CDR3 length: 15 residues. Germline V gene sequence: CDR1 MNHEY, CDR2 SVGAGI. V lost 11 bases to trimming and J lost 2 bases; unmatched junction nucleotides: 11.

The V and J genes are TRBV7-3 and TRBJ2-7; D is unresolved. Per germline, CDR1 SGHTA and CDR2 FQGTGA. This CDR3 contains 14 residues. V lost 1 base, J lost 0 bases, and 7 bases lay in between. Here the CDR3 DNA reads TGTGCCAGCAGCTTAATTCCGAGCTCCTACGAGCAGTACTTC. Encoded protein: CASSLIPSSYEQYF.

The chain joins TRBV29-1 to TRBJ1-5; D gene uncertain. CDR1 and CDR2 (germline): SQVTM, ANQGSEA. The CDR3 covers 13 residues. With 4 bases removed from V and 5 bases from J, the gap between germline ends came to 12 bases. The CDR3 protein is CSVGADWDQPQHF. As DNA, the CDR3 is TGCAGCGTTGGGGCGGATTGGGATCAGCCCCAGCATTTT.

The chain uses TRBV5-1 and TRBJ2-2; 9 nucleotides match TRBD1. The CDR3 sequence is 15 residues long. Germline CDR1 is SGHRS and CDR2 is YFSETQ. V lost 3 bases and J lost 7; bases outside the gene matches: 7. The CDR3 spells CASSSVTGGNGELFF. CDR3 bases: TGCGCCAGCAGCTCCGTGACAGGGGGTAACGGGGAGCTGTTTTTT. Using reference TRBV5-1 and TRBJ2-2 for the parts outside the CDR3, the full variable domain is KAGVTQTPRYLIKTRGQQVTLSCSPISGHRSVSWYQQTPGQGLQFLFEYFSETQRNKGNFPGRFSGRQFSNSRSEMNVSTLELGDSALYLCASSSVTGGNGELFFGEGSRLTVL.

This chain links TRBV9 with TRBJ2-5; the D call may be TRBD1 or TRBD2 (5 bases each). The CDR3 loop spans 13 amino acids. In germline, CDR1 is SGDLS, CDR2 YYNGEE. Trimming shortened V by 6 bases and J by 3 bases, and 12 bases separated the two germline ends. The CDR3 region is CASNRDRKETQYF. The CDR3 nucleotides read TGTGCCAGCAACCGGGACCGCAAAGAGACCCAGTACTTC.

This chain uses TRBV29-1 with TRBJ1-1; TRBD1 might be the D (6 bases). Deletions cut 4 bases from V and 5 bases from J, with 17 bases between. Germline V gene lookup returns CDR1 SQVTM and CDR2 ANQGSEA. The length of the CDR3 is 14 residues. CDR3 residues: CSVVRGAPVTEAFF. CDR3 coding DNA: TGCAGCGTTGTACGGGGGGCTCCTGTGACTGAAGCTTTCTTT.

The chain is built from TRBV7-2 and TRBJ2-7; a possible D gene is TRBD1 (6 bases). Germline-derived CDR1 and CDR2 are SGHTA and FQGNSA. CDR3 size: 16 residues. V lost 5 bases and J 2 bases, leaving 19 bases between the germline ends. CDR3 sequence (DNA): TGTGCCAGCAGCCGATCCACAGGGCGCCCTACCTACGAGCAGTACTTC. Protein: CASSRSTGRPTYEQYF.

CDR3 protein: CASSLAATGDSYEQYF. CDR3 in DNA: TGCGCCAGCAGCTTGGCCGCGACAGGCGACTCCTACGAGCAGTACTTC. The chain is built from TRBV5-1 and TRBJ2-7; a possible D gene is TRBD1 (6 bases). CDR3 size: 16 residues. CDR1 SGHRS and CDR2 YFSETQ come from the germline V gene. The ends were cut back, 0 bases at V and 0 bases at J, with 13 bases in the middle.

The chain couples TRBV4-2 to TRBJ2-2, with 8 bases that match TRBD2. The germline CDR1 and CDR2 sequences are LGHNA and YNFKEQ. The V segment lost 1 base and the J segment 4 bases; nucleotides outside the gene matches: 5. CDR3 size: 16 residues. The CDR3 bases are TGTGCCAGCAGCCAAGCACTAGCGGCCCGCACCGGGGAGCTGTTTTTT. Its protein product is CASSQALAARTGELFF.

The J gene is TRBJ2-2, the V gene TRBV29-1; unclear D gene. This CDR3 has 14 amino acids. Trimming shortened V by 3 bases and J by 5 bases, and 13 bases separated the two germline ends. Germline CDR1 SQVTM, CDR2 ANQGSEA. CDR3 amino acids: CSVEVGWWTGELFF. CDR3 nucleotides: TGCAGCGTTGAGGTGGGGTGGTGGACCGGGGAGCTGTTTTTT.

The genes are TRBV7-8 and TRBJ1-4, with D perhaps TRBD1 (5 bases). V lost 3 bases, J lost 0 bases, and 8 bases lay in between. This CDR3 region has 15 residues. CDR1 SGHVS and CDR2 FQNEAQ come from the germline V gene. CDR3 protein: CASSLLGATNEKLFF. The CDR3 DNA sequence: TGTGCCAGCAGCTTGCTAGGGGCAACTAATGAAAAACTGTTTTTT. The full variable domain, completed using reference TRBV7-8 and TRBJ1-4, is GAGVSQSPRYKVAKRGQDVALRCDPISGHVSLFWYQQALGQGPEFLTYFQNEAQLDKSGLPSDRFFAERPEGSVSTLKIQRTQQEDSAVYLCASSLLGATNEKLFFGSGTQLSVL.

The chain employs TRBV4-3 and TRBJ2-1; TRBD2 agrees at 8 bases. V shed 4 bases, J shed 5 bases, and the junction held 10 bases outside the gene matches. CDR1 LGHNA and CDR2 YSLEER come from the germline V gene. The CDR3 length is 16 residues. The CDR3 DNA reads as TGCGCCAGCAGCCTCGTGGGCGGGAGGCCGGACAATGAGCAGTTCTTC. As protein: CASSLVGGRPDNEQFF.